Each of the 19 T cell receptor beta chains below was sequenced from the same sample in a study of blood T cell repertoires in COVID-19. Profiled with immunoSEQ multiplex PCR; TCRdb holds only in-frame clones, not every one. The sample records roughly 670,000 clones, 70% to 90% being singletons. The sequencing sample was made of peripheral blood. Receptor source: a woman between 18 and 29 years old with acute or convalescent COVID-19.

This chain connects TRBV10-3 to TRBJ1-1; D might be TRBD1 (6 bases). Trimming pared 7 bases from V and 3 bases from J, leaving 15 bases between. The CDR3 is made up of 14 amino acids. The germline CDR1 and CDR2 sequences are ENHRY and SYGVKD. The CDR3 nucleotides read TGTGCCATCATCCCTGACAGGCCAGACACTGAAGCTTTCTTT. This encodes CAIIPDRPDTEAFF.

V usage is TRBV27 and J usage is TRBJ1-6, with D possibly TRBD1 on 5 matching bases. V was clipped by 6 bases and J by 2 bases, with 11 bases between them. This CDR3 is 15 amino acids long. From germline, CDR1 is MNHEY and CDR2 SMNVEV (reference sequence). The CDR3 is CASRLDRAYNSPLHF. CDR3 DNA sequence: TGTGCCAGCAGGCTAGACAGAGCCTATAATTCACCCCTCCACTTT.

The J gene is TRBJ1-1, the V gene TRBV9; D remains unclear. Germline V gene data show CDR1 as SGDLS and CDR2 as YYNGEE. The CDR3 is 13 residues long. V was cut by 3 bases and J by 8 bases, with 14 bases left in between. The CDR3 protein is CASSAKSGTEAFF. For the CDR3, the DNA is TGTGCCAGCAGCGCCAAGTCAGGCACCGAAGCTTTCTTT.

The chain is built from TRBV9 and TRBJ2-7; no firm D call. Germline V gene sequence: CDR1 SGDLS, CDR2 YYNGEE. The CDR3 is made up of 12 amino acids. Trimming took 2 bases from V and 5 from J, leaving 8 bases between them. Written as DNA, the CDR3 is TGTGCCAGCAGCGTTTCGGGTGACGAGCAGTACTTC. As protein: CASSVSGDEQYF. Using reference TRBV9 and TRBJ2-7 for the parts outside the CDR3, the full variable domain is DSGVTQTPKHLITATGQRVTLRCSPRSGDLSVYWYQQSLDQGLQFLIQYYNGEERAKGNILERFSAQQFPDLHSELNLSSLELGDSALYFCASSVSGDEQYFGPGTRLTVT.

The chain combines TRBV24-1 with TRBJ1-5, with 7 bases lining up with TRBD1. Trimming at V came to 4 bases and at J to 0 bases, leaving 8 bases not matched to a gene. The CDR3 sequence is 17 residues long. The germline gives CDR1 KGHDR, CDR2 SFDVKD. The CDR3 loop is CATSDTGTVDSNQPQHF. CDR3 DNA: TGTGCCACCAGTGACACCGGGACAGTTGATAGCAATCAGCCCCAGCATTTT.

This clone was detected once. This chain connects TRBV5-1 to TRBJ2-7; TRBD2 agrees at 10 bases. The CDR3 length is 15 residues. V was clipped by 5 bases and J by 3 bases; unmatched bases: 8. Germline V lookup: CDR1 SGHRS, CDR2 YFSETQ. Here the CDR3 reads CASRLGLAEIYEQYF. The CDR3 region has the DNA TGCGCCAGCAGACTCGGACTAGCGGAAATCTACGAGCAGTACTTC.

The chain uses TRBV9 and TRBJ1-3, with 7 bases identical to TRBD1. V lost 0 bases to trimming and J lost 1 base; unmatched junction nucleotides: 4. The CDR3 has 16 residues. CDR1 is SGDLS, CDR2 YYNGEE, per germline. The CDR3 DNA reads TGTGCCAGCAGCGTAGAGGCAGGGGGTTCTGGAAACACCATATATTTT. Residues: CASSVEAGGSGNTIYF.

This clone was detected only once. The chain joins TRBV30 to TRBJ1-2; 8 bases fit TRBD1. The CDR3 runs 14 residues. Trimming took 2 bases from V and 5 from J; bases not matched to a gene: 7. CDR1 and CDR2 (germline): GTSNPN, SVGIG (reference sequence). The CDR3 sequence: CAWSSQGARYGYTF. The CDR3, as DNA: TGTGCCTGGAGTTCCCAGGGGGCTCGTTATGGCTACACCTTC.

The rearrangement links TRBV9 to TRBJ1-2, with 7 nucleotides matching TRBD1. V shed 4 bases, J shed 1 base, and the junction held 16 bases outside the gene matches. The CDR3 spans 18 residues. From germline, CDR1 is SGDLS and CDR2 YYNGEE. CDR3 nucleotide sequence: TGTGCCAGCAGCCCCGCAGCCCAGGGGGAGGCGGGTAACTATGGCTACACCTTC. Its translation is CASSPAAQGEAGNYGYTF.

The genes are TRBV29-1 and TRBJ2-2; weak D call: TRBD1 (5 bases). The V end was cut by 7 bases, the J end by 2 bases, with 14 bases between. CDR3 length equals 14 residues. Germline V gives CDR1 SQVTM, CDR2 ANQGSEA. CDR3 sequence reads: CSAIQGTNTGELFF. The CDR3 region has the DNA TGCAGCGCCATTCAGGGCACCAACACCGGGGAGCTGTTTTTT.

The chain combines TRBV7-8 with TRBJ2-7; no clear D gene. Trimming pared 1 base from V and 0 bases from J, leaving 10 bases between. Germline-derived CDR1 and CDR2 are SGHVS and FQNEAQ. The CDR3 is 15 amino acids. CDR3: CASSLELALSYEQYF. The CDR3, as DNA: TGTGCCAGCAGCTTAGAATTGGCTCTCTCCTACGAGCAGTACTTC.

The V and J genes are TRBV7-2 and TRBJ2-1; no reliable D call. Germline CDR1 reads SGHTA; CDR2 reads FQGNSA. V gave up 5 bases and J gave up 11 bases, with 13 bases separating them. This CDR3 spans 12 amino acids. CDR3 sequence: CASSRIASQQFF. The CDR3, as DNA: TGTGCCAGCAGCCGGATAGCCTCACAGCAGTTCTTC.

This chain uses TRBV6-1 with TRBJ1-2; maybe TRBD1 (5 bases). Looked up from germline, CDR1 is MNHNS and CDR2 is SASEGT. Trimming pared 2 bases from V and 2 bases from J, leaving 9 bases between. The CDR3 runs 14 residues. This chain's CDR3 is CASSEKGSNYGYTF. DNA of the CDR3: TGTGCCAGCAGTGAAAAGGGGTCAAACTATGGCTACACCTTC.

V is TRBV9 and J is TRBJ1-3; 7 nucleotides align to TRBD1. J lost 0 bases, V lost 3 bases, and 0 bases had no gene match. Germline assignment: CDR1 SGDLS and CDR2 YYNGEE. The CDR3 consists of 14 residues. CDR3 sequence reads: CASSGTGSGNTIYF. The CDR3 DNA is TGTGCCAGCAGCGGGACAGGCTCTGGAAACACCATATATTTT.

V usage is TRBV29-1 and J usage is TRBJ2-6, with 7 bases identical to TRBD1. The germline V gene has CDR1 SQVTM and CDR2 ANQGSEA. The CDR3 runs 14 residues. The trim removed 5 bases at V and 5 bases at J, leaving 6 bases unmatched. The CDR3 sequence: CSVLTGVRANVLTF. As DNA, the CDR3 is TGCAGCGTTCTTACAGGGGTTCGGGCCAACGTCCTGACTTTC.

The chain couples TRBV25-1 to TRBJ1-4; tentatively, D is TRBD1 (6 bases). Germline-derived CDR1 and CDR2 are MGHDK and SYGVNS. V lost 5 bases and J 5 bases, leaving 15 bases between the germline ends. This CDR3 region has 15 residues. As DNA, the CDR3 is TGTGCCAGCAGTAAAGACAGGCTGGGGAATGAAAAACTGTTTTTT. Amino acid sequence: CASSKDRLGNEKLFF.

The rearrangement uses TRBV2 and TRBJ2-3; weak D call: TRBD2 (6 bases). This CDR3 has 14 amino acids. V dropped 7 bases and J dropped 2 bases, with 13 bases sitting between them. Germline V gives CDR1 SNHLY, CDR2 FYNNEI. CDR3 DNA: TGTGCCAGCACCCGTGGAGGGGACACAGATACGCAGTATTTT. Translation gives CASTRGGDTDTQYF. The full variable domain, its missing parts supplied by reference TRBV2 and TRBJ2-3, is EPEVTQTPSHQVTQMGQEVILRCVPISNHLYFYWYRQILGQKVEFLVSFYNNEISEKSEIFDDQFSVERPDGSNFTLKIRSTKLEDSAMYFCASTRGGDTDTQYFGPGTRLTVL.

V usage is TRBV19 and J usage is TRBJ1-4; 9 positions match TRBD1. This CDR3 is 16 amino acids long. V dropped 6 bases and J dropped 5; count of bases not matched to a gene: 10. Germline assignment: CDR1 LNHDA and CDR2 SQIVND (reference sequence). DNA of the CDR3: TGTGCCAGTAGCCTCCCACCGGGACAGGGCAATGAAAAACTGTTTTTT. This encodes CASSLPPGQGNEKLFF.

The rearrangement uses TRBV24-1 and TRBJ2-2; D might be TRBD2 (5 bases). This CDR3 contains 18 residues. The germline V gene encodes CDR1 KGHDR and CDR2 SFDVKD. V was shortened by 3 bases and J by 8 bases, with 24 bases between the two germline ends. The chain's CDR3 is CATSDHFGVGTSRGELFF. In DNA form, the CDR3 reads TGTGCCACCAGTGATCATTTCGGGGTGGGTACGAGCAGAGGGGAGCTGTTTTTT.